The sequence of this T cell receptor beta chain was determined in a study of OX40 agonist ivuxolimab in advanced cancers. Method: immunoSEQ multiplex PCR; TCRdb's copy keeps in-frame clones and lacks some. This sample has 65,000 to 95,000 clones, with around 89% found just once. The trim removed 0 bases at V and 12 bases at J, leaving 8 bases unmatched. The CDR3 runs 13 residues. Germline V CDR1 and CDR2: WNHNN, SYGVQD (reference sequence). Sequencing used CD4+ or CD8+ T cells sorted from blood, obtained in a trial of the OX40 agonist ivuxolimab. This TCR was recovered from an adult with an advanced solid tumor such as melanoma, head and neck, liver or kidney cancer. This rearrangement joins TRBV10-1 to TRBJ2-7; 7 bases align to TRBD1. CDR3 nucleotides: TGCGCCAGCAGTGAGTCGAGGACAGGTTCGCCGTACTTC. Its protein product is CASSESRTGSPYF.